This T cell receptor beta chain was recorded in a study of T cell repertoires in cytomegalovirus infection. MiXCR, run by TCRdb on the reads, gives a single entry per CDR3 protein. This table holds 300,000 or so distinct CDR3 sequences, 25% found once. This CDR3 spans 16 amino acids. Trimming left V 3 bases short and J 3 bases short, with 18 bases between. In germline, CDR1 is MDHEN, CDR2 SYDVKM. V usage is TRBV28 and J usage is TRBJ2-7, with D tentatively TRBD1 (6 bases). The specimen was PBMCs. The clonotype was recovered from a human donor in good health (CMV status not recorded). Some clones in this sample may be carry-over from other donors' samples. CDR3 DNA: TGTGCCAGCAGTTTTAGCGTGGGGGCCCTAAACTACGAGCAGTACTTC. Protein sequence: CASSFSVGALNYEQYF. Together with reference TRBV28 and TRBJ2-7, the CDR3 gives the full variable domain: DVKVTQSSRYLVKRTGEKVFLECVQDMDHENMFWYRQDPGLGLRLIYFSYDVKMKEKGDIPEGYSVSREKKERFSLILESASTNQTSMYLCASSFSVGALNYEQYFGPGTRLTVT.